A single sample gave rise to the 24 T cell receptor beta chains below, sequenced in a study of blood T cell repertoires in COVID-19. Clones were read by immunoSEQ multiplex PCR, and TCRdb kept only the in-frame ones, dropping some. The sample has approximately 200,000 clones; roughly four fifths are singletons. The material sequenced was peripheral blood. These receptors all stem from a woman in her 50s with acute or convalescent COVID-19.

This clone was counted once. CDR3 in DNA: TGTGCCAGCTCACCGTCTAGCAGTAGCACAGATACGCAGTATTTT. Protein sequence: CASSPSSSSTDTQYF. The chain joins TRBV18 to TRBJ2-3, with D perhaps TRBD2 (5 bases). This CDR3 has 15 amino acids. Germline values: CDR1 KGHSH, CDR2 LQKENI. The V end was cut by 3 bases, the J end by 0 bases, with 10 bases between. The variable domain in full, with the rest retrieved from reference TRBV18 and TRBJ2-3, is NAGVMQNPRHLVRRRGQEARLRCSPMKGHSHVYWYRQLPEEGLKFMVYLQKENIIDESGMPKERFSAEFPKEGPSILRIQQVVRGDSAAYFCASSPSSSSTDTQYFGPGTRLTVL.

The chain couples TRBV28 to TRBJ1-5; TRBD1 matches 7 bases. The CDR3 is made up of 16 amino acids. The V and J ends lost 5 bases and 0 bases, in that order; junction bases with no gene match: 7. Germline V gene lookup returns CDR1 MDHEN and CDR2 SYDVKM. The CDR3, as DNA: TGTGCCAGCAGTCGGAAGGGGACAGCTAGCAATCAGCCCCAGCATTTT. Its translation: CASSRKGTASNQPQHF.

The chain employs TRBV30 and TRBJ1-2, with D possibly TRBD1 on 6 matching bases. From germline, CDR1 is GTSNPN and CDR2 SVGIG (reference sequence). The CDR3 is 15 amino acids. V gave up 4 bases and J gave up 1 base, with 16 bases separating them. The CDR3 spells CAWKWGGGYNYGYTF. DNA of the CDR3: TGTGCCTGGAAGTGGGGAGGGGGATATAACTATGGCTACACCTTC.

With respect to this clone: A clone one base away is much larger, so this may be a read error. The V and J genes are TRBV5-6 and TRBJ1-1, with 7 positions matching TRBD1. The germline V gene has CDR1 SGHDT and CDR2 YYEEEE. CDR3 length: 13 residues. V lost 2 bases to trimming and J lost 4 bases; unmatched junction nucleotides: 2. The CDR3 region has the DNA TGTGCCAGCAGCTTAGACAGGGCCACTGAAGCTTTCTTT. Its translation: CASSLDRATEAFF.

The V gene is TRBV9, the J gene TRBJ1-6; D is uncertain. V gave up 0 bases and J gave up 6 bases, with 7 bases separating them. The CDR3 spans 14 residues. Germline-derived CDR1 and CDR2 are SGDLS and YYNGEE. The CDR3: CASSVDGGNSPLHF. CDR3 nucleotides: TGTGCCAGCAGCGTAGACGGCGGTAATTCACCCCTCCACTTT.

The chain carries TRBV6-5 and TRBJ2-5, with 10 bases lining up with TRBD1. Germline V lookup: CDR1 MNHEY, CDR2 SVGAGI. The CDR3 totals 15 residues. V lost 5 bases to trimming and J lost 4 bases; unmatched junction nucleotides: 7. The CDR3: CASSPGQGMLETQYF. The CDR3 coding sequence is TGTGCCAGCAGTCCGGGACAGGGGATGCTAGAGACCCAGTACTTC.

This clone appeared a few times. This chain uses TRBV12-3 or TRBV12-4 with TRBJ1-5, with D unclear. Between the trimmed V and J ends, which lost 6 bases and 7 bases, there was a span of 13 bases. CDR3 length equals 13 residues. The chain's CDR3 is CASSPRVGQPQHF. The CDR3 coding sequence is TGTGCCAGCAGCCCGAGGGTTGGGCAGCCCCAGCATTTT.

The chain uses TRBV2 and TRBJ1-5; 12 bases fit TRBD1. Trimming at V came to 1 base and at J to 6 bases, leaving 4 bases not matched to a gene. This CDR3 spans 16 amino acids. CDR1 and CDR2 from the germline V gene are SNHLY and FYNNEI. For the CDR3, the DNA is TGTGCCAGCAGTGAAGGGGGACAGGGGGCGCGTCAGCCCCAGCATTTT. This gives the protein CASSEGGQGARQPQHF.

The chain carries TRBV7-2 and TRBJ1-5; the D is unclear. Between the trimmed V and J ends, which lost 3 bases and 6 bases, there was a span of 15 bases. This CDR3 comprises 15 residues. Germline CDR1 SGHTA, CDR2 FQGNSA. CDR3 nucleotides: TGTGCCAGCAGCTTCCGCCGAGATGTCGGTCAGCCCCAGCATTTT. This gives the protein CASSFRRDVGQPQHF.

The chain links TRBV4-2 to TRBJ1-4; no reliable D call. V lost 3 bases and J lost 0, with 8 bases in between. CDR1 is LGHNA, CDR2 YNFKEQ, per germline. This CDR3 spans 15 amino acids. CDR3 sequence: CASSQTPSTNEKLFF. Here the CDR3 DNA reads TGTGCCAGCAGCCAGACACCTTCAACTAATGAAAAACTGTTTTTT.

CDR3 in amino acids: CASSSSATGTGNGYTF. CDR3 DNA: TGTGCCAGCAGTTCGTCTGCTACCGGGACAGGGAATGGCTACACCTTC. V gene TRBV28 combines with J gene TRBJ1-2; 9 nucleotides match TRBD1. The germline gives CDR1 MDHEN, CDR2 SYDVKM. The CDR3 has 16 residues. J gave up 6 bases and V 4 bases, and 12 bases lay outside the gene matches.

This chain uses TRBV6-6 with TRBJ2-3; 8 bases align to TRBD2. This CDR3 spans 15 amino acids. CDR1 and CDR2 (germline): MNHNY, SVGAGI (reference sequence). Trimming took 3 bases from V and 3 from J; bases not matched to a gene: 5. This chain's CDR3 is CASSYPAGETDTQYF. CDR3 DNA: TGTGCCAGCAGTTATCCAGCGGGAGAGACAGATACGCAGTATTTT.

The sample holds a few counts of this clone. CDR3 nucleotide sequence: TGCGCCAGCAGCCTGCAGGGGGGTTCCTACGAGCAGTACTTC. This codes for CASSLQGGSYEQYF. This sequence joins TRBV5-1 and TRBJ2-7; the D gene is possibly TRBD1 (7 bases). The CDR3 has 14 amino acids. Trimming cost V 4 bases and J 1 base, with 12 bases left between them. From germline, CDR1 is SGHRS and CDR2 YFSETQ.

The CDR3 region has the DNA TGTGCCAGTAGTATGACAGGGGCTCGGAACACTGAAGCTTTCTTT. Translated: CASSMTGARNTEAFF. The chain uses TRBV19 and TRBJ1-1; 8 nucleotides align to TRBD1. Germline V CDR1 and CDR2: LNHDA, SQIVND (reference sequence). The V and J ends lost 3 bases and 1 base, in that order; junction bases with no gene match: 4. The CDR3 has 15 amino acids.

V and J are TRBV7-9 and TRBJ2-4, with 9 bases lining up with TRBD1. The CDR3 spans 14 residues. Germline V gives CDR1 SEHNR, CDR2 FQNEAQ (reference sequence). The ends lost 4 bases at V and 7 bases at J; junction bases unmatched: 5. The CDR3 region has the DNA TGTGCCAGCAGCTCCGGGACAGGGCCGAACATTCAGTACTTC. It codes for CASSSGTGPNIQYF.

This chain connects TRBV5-1 to TRBJ2-7, with a tentative D call TRBD2 (5 bases). Trimming pared 0 bases from V and 0 bases from J, leaving 10 bases between. Germline CDR1 reads SGHRS; CDR2 reads YFSETQ. The CDR3 has 15 amino acids. Written as DNA, the CDR3 is TGCGCCAGCAGCTTGGCGGGAAAGAGCTCCTACGAGCAGTACTTC. Residues: CASSLAGKSSYEQYF.

V usage is TRBV2 and J usage is TRBJ2-7; 10 nucleotides match TRBD2. This CDR3 spans 18 amino acids. Losses at the gene ends were 7 bases for V and 6 bases for J; bases not matched to a gene: 21. CDR1 SNHLY and CDR2 FYNNEI come from the germline V gene. The CDR3 region has the DNA TGTGCCAGCAACACCGTAGACAGCGGGAGGGCCGCAGTCTTCGAGCAGTACTTC. This encodes CASNTVDSGRAAVFEQYF.

This rearrangement joins TRBV11-2 to TRBJ1-3, with D tentatively TRBD1 (5 bases). Germline assignment: CDR1 SGHAT and CDR2 FQNNGV. The V and J ends lost 5 bases and 4 bases respectively, with 9 bases between them. The CDR3 runs to 13 residues. This CDR3 reads CASSQDRGNTIYF. DNA of the CDR3: TGTGCCAGCAGCCAAGACAGAGGAAACACCATATATTTT.

This clone appeared once. V gene TRBV2 combines with J gene TRBJ1-5, with 12 bases matching TRBD1. The germline gives CDR1 SNHLY, CDR2 FYNNEI. V lost 8 bases and J lost 5; bases outside the gene matches: 10. CDR3 length equals 16 residues. In DNA form, the CDR3 reads TGTGCCAGCTCCAGAACGGGACAGGGGGCCCATCAGCCCCAGCATTTT. Protein sequence: CASSRTGQGAHQPQHF.

The chain combines TRBV7-8 with TRBJ2-1, with 9 bases aligning to TRBD1. The CDR3 extends over 16 amino acids. Germline-derived CDR1 and CDR2 are SGHVS and FQNEAQ. V lost 6 bases and J lost 0; bases outside the gene matches: 6. Written as DNA, the CDR3 is TGTGCCAGCAGACAACAGGGGGCGAGCTCCTACAATGAGCAGTTCTTC. Translation: CASRQQGASSYNEQFF.

This clone was seen ten or more times. V is TRBV3-1 (or the pseudogene TRBV3-2) and J is TRBJ2-1; no clear D gene. The CDR3 runs to 16 residues. Trimming removed 0 bases from V and 1 base from J, with 10 bases in between. Per the germline V gene, CDR1 is LGHDT and CDR2 is YNNKEL (reference sequence). The CDR3 region has the DNA TGTGCCAGCAGCCAAGATCCGTTCCTTTCCTACAATGAGCAGTTCTTC. It yields the protein CASSQDPFLSYNEQFF.

This sequence joins TRBV18 and TRBJ2-5; 9 bases are shared with TRBD1. The CDR3 totals 14 residues. Trimming cost V 6 bases and J 5 bases; bases outside gene matches: 7. Germline V gene sequence: CDR1 KGHSH, CDR2 LQKENI. DNA of the CDR3: TGTGCCAGCTCTCCCGACAGGGGGTCGGAGACCCAGTACTTC. Translated: CASSPDRGSETQYF.

The chain joins TRBV24-1 to TRBJ2-1; no definite D call. The V gene lost 5 bases and the J gene lost 2 bases, with 9 bases spanning the gap. Germline V CDR1 and CDR2: KGHDR, SFDVKD. The CDR3 runs 14 residues. CDR3 coding DNA: TGTGCCACCAGTGCAATCAATCCCTACAATGAGCAGTTCTTC. Translating it yields CATSAINPYNEQFF.

This chain uses TRBV7-2 with TRBJ2-2; 10 bases are shared with TRBD2. From germline, CDR1 is SGHTA and CDR2 FQGNSA. The ends lost 5 bases at V and 1 base at J; junction bases unmatched: 4. CDR3 length: 16 amino acids. The CDR3 protein is CASSRRLAGNTGELFF. The CDR3 bases are TGTGCCAGCAGCCGCAGACTAGCGGGGAACACCGGGGAGCTGTTTTTT.